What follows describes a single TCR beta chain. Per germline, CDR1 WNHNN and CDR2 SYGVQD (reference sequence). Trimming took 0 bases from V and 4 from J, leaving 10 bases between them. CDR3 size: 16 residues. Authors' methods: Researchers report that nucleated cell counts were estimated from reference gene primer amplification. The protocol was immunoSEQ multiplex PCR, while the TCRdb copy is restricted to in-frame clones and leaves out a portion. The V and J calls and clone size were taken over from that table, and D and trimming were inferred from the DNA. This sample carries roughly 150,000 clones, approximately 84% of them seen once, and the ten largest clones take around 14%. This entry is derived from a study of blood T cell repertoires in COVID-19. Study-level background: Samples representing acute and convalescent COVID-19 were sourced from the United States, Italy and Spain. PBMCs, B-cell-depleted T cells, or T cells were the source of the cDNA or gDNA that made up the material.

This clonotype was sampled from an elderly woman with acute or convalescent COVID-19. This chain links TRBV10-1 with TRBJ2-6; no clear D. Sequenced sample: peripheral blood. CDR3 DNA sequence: TGCGCCAGCAGTGAGTCGTTAGGAGCAGGGGCCAACGTCCTGACTTTC. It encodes CASSESLGAGANVLTF.